What follows are 26 T cell receptor beta chains derived from one specimen sequenced in a study of CD8+CD57+ T cells in acquired aplastic anemia (dated by TCRdb to the late 2010s). Sequenced on an Illumina HiSeq 2000. TCR beta VDJ combination and CDR3 sequence profiling used genomic DNA as the template. In TCRdb, the public reads were trimmed at Q25 with fastp and aligned with MiXCR, with productive beta chains retained. Rows merge per CDR3 protein into single entries with the most common DNA and genes. For this sample the table gives 200,000 or so distinct CDR3 sequences, of which roughly 60% were detected only once. The ten largest clones add up to under 60% of the sample. The patients picked for sequencing were ones in whom flow cytometry had shown an expansion of CD8+CD57+ cells. Sequences were obtained from sorted CD4+, CD8+, or CD8+CD57+ T cells (not recorded which) from PBMCs. The receptors derive from a human donor with aplastic anemia.

The rearrangement joins TRBV29-1 to TRBJ2-2, with D perhaps TRBD1 or TRBD2 (6 bases each). There are 15 residues in the CDR3. Trimming cost V 0 bases and J 3 bases, with 11 bases left between them. The V gene's germline CDR1 is SQVTM and CDR2 ANQGSEA. The chain's CDR3 is CSVEDGGGYTGELFF. In DNA, the CDR3 is TGCAGCGTTGAAGATGGAGGGGGATACACCGGGGAGCTGTTTTTT.

There are a few counts of this clonotype. This chain uses TRBV10-3 with TRBJ2-7, with unresolved D. The germline V gene has CDR1 ENHRY and CDR2 SYGVKD. With 5 bases removed from V and 3 bases from J, the gap between germline ends came to 5 bases. The CDR3 has 11 residues. The CDR3 coding sequence is TGTGCCATCAGTAGCAGCTACGAGCAGTACTTC. This translates into CAISSSYEQYF.

The gene calls are TRBV5-1 and TRBJ1-2; the match to TRBD1 covers 9 bases. V gave up 3 bases and J gave up 4 bases; unmatched junction bases: 4. The CDR3 covers 14 residues. Germline V gene sequence: CDR1 SGHRS, CDR2 YFSETQ. The CDR3: CASSWEQGAYGYTF. The CDR3 bases are TGCGCCAGCAGCTGGGAACAGGGGGCCTATGGCTACACCTTC.

This clonotype appeared a few times. The chain recombines TRBV7-2 with TRBJ2-7; D call uncertain. V gave up 1 base and J gave up 4 bases, with 8 bases separating them. Germline V gene data show CDR1 as SGHTA and CDR2 as FQGNSA. The length of the CDR3 is 13 residues. CDR3: CASSLVQAYEQYF. The CDR3 DNA reads as TGTGCCAGCAGCTTAGTCCAGGCTTACGAGCAGTACTTC.

The CDR3: CSASGVIAFF. The CDR3 region has the DNA TGCAGTGCTAGTGGGGTGATAGCCTTCTTT. J is TRBJ1-1 and V is TRBV20-1; D is unresolved. The V end lost 3 bases, the J end lost 14 bases, and 13 bases lay between the germline ends. The CDR3 covers 10 residues. CDR1 and CDR2 (germline): DFQATT, SNEGSKA (reference sequence).

J is TRBJ2-1 and V is TRBV12-3 or TRBV12-4; 10 bases match TRBD2. V dropped 2 bases and J dropped 0; count of bases not matched to a gene: 10. The CDR3 has 19 residues. CDR3 sequence (DNA): TGTGCCAGCAGTTTAAAAGAGCGGGGGGGACCCAGCTCCTACAATGAGCAGTTCTTC. It yields the protein CASSLKERGGPSSYNEQFF.

This clonotype was picked up a small number of times. V is TRBV15 and J is TRBJ2-3; unclear D gene. This CDR3 region has 16 residues. The germline CDR1 and CDR2 sequences are LNHNV and YYDKDF (reference sequence). Trimming pared 1 base from V and 0 bases from J, leaving 11 bases between. CDR3 sequence reads: CATSRGVGRSTDTQYF. DNA for the CDR3: TGTGCCACCAGCAGAGGGGTTGGTAGAAGCACAGATACGCAGTATTTT.

The V gene is TRBV7-9, the J gene TRBJ1-2; D unclear. CDR3 size: 14 residues. The germline V gene has CDR1 SEHNR and CDR2 FQNEAQ (reference sequence). The V gene lost 5 bases and the J gene lost 7 bases, with 17 bases spanning the gap. The CDR3 DNA reads as TGTGCCAGCAGCCAGCCAGGCAGTGGAGGTGGCTACACCTTC. Protein sequence: CASSQPGSGGGYTF.

Details on this clonotype: A much larger clone is a single base away; this may be a read error. This CDR3 reads CSAREGQMWGKLFF. DNA of the CDR3: TGCAGTGCTAGAGAGGGACAGATGTGGGGAAAACTGTTTTTT. This chain uses TRBV20-1 with TRBJ1-4, with 7 bases aligning to TRBD1. Germline values: CDR1 DFQATT, CDR2 SNEGSKA (reference sequence). The CDR3 is 14 amino acids. V lost 0 bases and J lost 10; bases outside the gene matches: 8.

Here the CDR3 DNA reads TGCGCCAGCAGCTTGGACACAACGAACACTGAAGCTTTCTTT. This sequence encodes CASSLDTTNTEAFF. V gene TRBV5-1 combines with J gene TRBJ1-1; no clear D. The CDR3 contains 14 residues. The germline gives CDR1 SGHRS, CDR2 YFSETQ. Trimming removed 0 bases from V and 1 base from J, with 7 bases in between.

The chain recombines TRBV20-1 with TRBJ1-2; TRBD1 matches 9 bases. The CDR3 has 14 amino acids. CDR1 DFQATT and CDR2 SNEGSKA come from the germline V gene (reference sequence). V gave up 3 bases and J gave up 8 bases; unmatched junction bases: 10. The CDR3 protein is CSARAGQGRDGYTF. DNA of the CDR3: TGCAGTGCTAGGGCGGGACAGGGCAGAGACGGCTACACCTTC.

The table lists this clonotype with many counts. V usage is TRBV6-5 and J usage is TRBJ1-2, with TRBD1 as a possible D gene (6 bases). CDR3 length: 15 residues. Germline values: CDR1 MNHEY, CDR2 SVGAGI. The V end was cut by 5 bases, the J end by 4 bases, with 17 bases between. The CDR3 DNA reads as TGTGCCAGCAGTAGCCAGGGCGGGGGCGTCTATGGCTACACCTTC. Protein sequence: CASSSQGGGVYGYTF.

A single count supports this clonotype. This sequence joins TRBV10-3 and TRBJ2-7; 10 bases map to TRBD2. The CDR3 is 16 residues long. The junction had 4 bases not matched to a gene; V was cut back by 0 bases and J by 2 bases. In germline, CDR1 is ENHRY, CDR2 SYGVKD. CDR3 bases: TGTGCCATCAGTGAGTCTGCAGCGGGAGGGCCCTACGAGCAGTACTTC. Encoded protein: CAISESAAGGPYEQYF.

Only one count was recorded for this clonotype. At one of its ends the junction is not consistent with the germline gene, which may arise from a read error. The chain is built from TRBV15 and TRBJ2-7, with 9 bases lining up with TRBD1. From germline, CDR1 is LNHNV and CDR2 YYDKDF (reference sequence). The length of the CDR3 is 15 residues. Here the CDR3 DNA reads TGTGCCACCAGCCGAGATCCGGGACAGGGCTACGAGCAGTACTTC. Translation gives CATSRDPGQGYEQYF.

This clonotype appeared a few times. The rearrangement joins TRBV24-1 to TRBJ2-7, with 7 bases aligning to TRBD2. Trimming removed 8 bases from V and 2 bases from J; junction bases left unmatched: 2. The CDR3 is made up of 12 amino acids. Per the germline V gene, CDR1 is KGHDR and CDR2 is SFDVKD. The CDR3 DNA follows: TGTGCCACCACTAGCGGAGCCTACGAGCAGTACTTC. Translating it yields CATTSGAYEQYF.

The rearrangement joins TRBV9 to TRBJ1-6; the match to TRBD1 covers 8 bases. The CDR3 is 15 residues long. The germline V gene encodes CDR1 SGDLS and CDR2 YYNGEE. V trimming: 3 bases; J trimming: 7 bases; junction bases outside the gene matches: 6. The CDR3 DNA sequence: TGTGCCAGCAGCGCAGGACAGGGTTTGAATTCACCCCTCCACTTT. The encoded protein is CASSAGQGLNSPLHF.

This clonotype was observed a handful of times. The chain employs TRBV15 and TRBJ1-1, with D perhaps matching TRBD1 (6 bases). The ends were cut back, 3 bases at V and 5 bases at J, with 16 bases in the middle. CDR1 and CDR2 from the germline V gene are LNHNV and YYDKDF (reference sequence). CDR3 length equals 15 residues. The CDR3 coding sequence is TGTGCCACCAGCAGCCTGTGGGGGGCAGGGACTGAAGCTTTCTTT. As protein: CATSSLWGAGTEAFF.

The CDR3 coding sequence is TGTGCCACCAGCAGCGCCACGGACAGGGGGCAAGAGCAGTACTTC. Translating it yields CATSSATDRGQEQYF. The chain is built from TRBV15 and TRBJ2-7, with TRBD1 identical over 11 bases. Germline V lookup: CDR1 LNHNV, CDR2 YYDKDF (reference sequence). The V gene end was trimmed by 3 bases and the J gene end by 7 bases; junction bases not matched to a gene: 8. This CDR3 has 15 residues.

This clonotype occurred once. This rearrangement joins TRBV9 to TRBJ2-7, with D possibly TRBD2 on 5 matching bases. V was cut by 0 bases and J by 4 bases, with 14 bases left in between. Germline CDR1 is SGDLS and CDR2 is YYNGEE. The length of the CDR3 is 15 residues. CDR3 nucleotides: TGTGCCAGCAGCGTAGAAAGCGGAGAGACTTACGAGCAGTACTTC. Amino acids: CASSVESGETYEQYF.

The chain employs TRBV7-2 and TRBJ2-3, with 8 bases matching TRBD2. With V trimmed by 1 base and J by 6 bases, 12 bases remained unmatched. The length of the CDR3 is 17 residues. Looked up from germline, CDR1 is SGHTA and CDR2 is FQGNSA. CDR3 protein: CASSLGIGRLATDTQYF. In nucleotides, the CDR3 is TGTGCCAGCAGCTTAGGGATTGGGAGACTAGCGACGGATACGCAGTATTTT.

This clonotype was observed a few times. The rearrangement uses TRBV10-3 and TRBJ2-3; D is possibly TRBD1 (5 bases). CDR1 and CDR2 from the germline V gene are ENHRY and SYGVKD. V lost 0 bases and J lost 2, with 12 bases in between. There are 16 residues in the CDR3. The CDR3 spells CAISESVTAFTDTQYF. In DNA form, the CDR3 reads TGTGCCATCAGTGAGTCGGTGACAGCCTTCACAGATACGCAGTATTTT.

This clonotype was detected many times. The gene calls are TRBV24-1 and TRBJ2-3, with D perhaps given as TRBD1 or TRBD2 (5 bases each). CDR3 length: 16 residues. V lost 1 base and J lost 0, with 10 bases in between. CDR1 is KGHDR and CDR2 is SFDVKD in the germline V gene. DNA for the CDR3: TGTGCCACCAGTGATTTATCGGGGCCGAGCACAGATACGCAGTATTTT. Encoded protein: CATSDLSGPSTDTQYF.

The chain employs TRBV6-1 and TRBJ1-3, with unresolved D. The CDR3 length is 13 residues. Germline assignment: CDR1 MNHNS and CDR2 SASEGT. V was clipped by 2 bases and J by 4 bases, with 6 bases between them. The CDR3 region is CASSEKAGNTIYF. The CDR3 DNA reads as TGTGCCAGCAGTGAAAAGGCAGGAAACACCATATATTTT.

The chain has TRBV5-4 and TRBJ2-3, with TRBD1 as a possible D gene (5 bases). Trimming cost V 0 bases and J 4 bases, with 15 bases left between them. CDR3 length: 16 residues. Germline V gene sequence: CDR1 SGHNT, CDR2 YYREEE (reference sequence). DNA for the CDR3: TGTGCCAGCAGCTTGGGGCATCAGGGTGGGGCAGATACGCAGTATTTT. It encodes CASSLGHQGGADTQYF. The full variable domain, in which reference TRBV5-4 and TRBJ2-3 provide the parts outside the CDR3, is ETGVTQSPTHLIKTRGQQVTLRCSSQSGHNTVSWYQQALGQGPQFIFQYYREEENGRGNFPPRFSGLQFPNYSSELNVNALELDDSALYLCASSLGHQGGADTQYFGPGTRLTVL.

This chain joins TRBV7-3 and TRBJ1-1; a weak D match, TRBD1 (6 bases). V lost 5 bases and J 0 bases, leaving 13 bases between the germline ends. The CDR3 covers 15 residues. Germline lookup yields CDR1 SGHTA and CDR2 FQGTGA. The CDR3 loop reads CASSRSQGMNTEAFF. The CDR3 DNA is TGTGCCAGCAGCCGCAGCCAGGGGATGAACACTGAAGCTTTCTTT.

This clonotype was recorded at least ten times. The CDR3 bases are TGTGCCAGCAGTGAAAGCAGGGTTGGAGGCTACACCTTC. Translation gives CASSESRVGGYTF. The chain carries TRBV2 and TRBJ1-2; a possible D gene is TRBD1 (5 bases). CDR1 and CDR2 from the germline V gene are SNHLY and FYNNEI. Trimming took off 2 bases at V and 8 bases at J, with 12 bases between the two ends. The CDR3 covers 13 residues.